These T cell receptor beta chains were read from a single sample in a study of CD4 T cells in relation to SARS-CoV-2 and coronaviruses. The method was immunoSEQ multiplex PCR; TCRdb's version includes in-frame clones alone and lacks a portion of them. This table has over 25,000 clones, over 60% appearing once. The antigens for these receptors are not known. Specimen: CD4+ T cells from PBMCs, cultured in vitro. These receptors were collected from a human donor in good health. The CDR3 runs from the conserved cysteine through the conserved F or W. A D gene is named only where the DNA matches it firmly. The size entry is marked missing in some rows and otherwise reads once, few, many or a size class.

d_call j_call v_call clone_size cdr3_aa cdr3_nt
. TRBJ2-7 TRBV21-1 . CASSRTGTATYEQYF TGTGCCAGCAGTCGTACCGGGACAGCTACCTACGAGCAGTACTTC
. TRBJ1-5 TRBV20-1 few CSASPQRGSNQPQHF TGCAGTGCTAGTCCCCAAAGGGGGAGCAATCAGCCCCAGCATTTT
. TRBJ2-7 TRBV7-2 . CASSLDRRGEQYF TGTGCCAGCAGCTTAGACAGGAGAGGCGAGCAGTACTTC
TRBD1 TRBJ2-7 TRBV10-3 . CAITTGDFHEQYF TGTGCCATCACGACAGGGGATTTCCACGAGCAGTACTTC
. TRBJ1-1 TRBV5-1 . CASSRLLNTEAFF TGCGCCAGCAGCCGGCTTCTGAACACTGAAGCTTTCTTT
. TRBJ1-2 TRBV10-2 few CASSAWGEGYGYTF TGCGCCAGCAGTGCTTGGGGGGAGGGCTATGGCTACACCTTC
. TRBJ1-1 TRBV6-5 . CASSYVATNTEAFF TGTGCCAGCAGTTATGTAGCGACAAACACTGAAGCTTTCTTT
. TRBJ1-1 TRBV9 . CASSVDLLNTEAFF TGTGCCAGCAGCGTAGATCTGTTAAACACTGAAGCTTTCTTT
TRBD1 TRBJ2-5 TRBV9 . CASSVMTGVAETQYF TGTGCCAGCAGCGTAATGACAGGGGTGGCGGAGACCCAGTACTTC
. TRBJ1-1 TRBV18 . CASSPRVDRNTEAFF TGTGCCAGCTCACCCCGGGTTGACAGAAACACTGAAGCTTTCTTT
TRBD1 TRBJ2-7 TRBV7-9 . CASSRDRAEAEQYF TGTGCCAGCAGCCGTGACAGGGCGGAGGCCGAGCAGTACTTC
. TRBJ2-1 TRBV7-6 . CASSFGNEQFF TGTGCCAGCAGCTTCGGCAATGAGCAGTTCTTC
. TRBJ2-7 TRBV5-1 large CASSPGEGLGEQYF TGCGCCAGCAGCCCAGGCGAGGGTCTAGGCGAGCAGTACTTC
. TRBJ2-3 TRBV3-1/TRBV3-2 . CASSQGGDTQYF TGTGCCAGCAGCCAAGGGGGAGATACGCAGTATTTT
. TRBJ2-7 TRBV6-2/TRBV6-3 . CASSYSFGGPYEQYF TGTGCCAGCAGTTACTCGTTCGGGGGGCCCTACGAGCAGTACTTC
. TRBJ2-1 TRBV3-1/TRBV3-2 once CASSQDRGNTYNEQFF TGTGCCAGCAGCCAAGATAGGGGTAACACCTACAATGAGCAGTTCTTC
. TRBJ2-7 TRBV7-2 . CASSLELESYEQYF TGTGCCAGCAGCCTGGAACTAGAAAGCTACGAGCAGTACTTC
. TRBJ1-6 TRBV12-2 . CASRLIFGVSPLHF TGTGCAAGTCGCTTAATCTTTGGGGTGTCACCCCTCCACTTT
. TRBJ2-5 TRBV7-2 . CASSLATRETQYF TGTGCCAGCAGCTTGGCTACCCGGGAGACCCAGTACTTC
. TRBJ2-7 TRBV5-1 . CASSGGTVYEQYF TGCGCCAGCAGCGGAGGGACAGTCTACGAGCAGTACTTC
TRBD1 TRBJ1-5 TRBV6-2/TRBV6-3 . CASSYPDRGSQPQHF TGTGCCAGCAGTTATCCGGACAGGGGTTCTCAGCCCCAGCATTTT
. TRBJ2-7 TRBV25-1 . CASMNVAGGYF TGTGCCAGCATGAACGTGGCAGGAGGGTACTTC
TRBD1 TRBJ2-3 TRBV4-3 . CASSQGTGLSTDTQYF TGCGCCAGCAGCCAGGGGACAGGGTTGAGCACAGATACGCAGTATTTT
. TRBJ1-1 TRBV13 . CASSTLYPKGEAFF TGTGCCAGCAGCACCCTATACCCCAAGGGGGAAGCTTTCTTT
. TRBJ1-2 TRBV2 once CASSDGSGNGYTF TGTGCCAGCAGTGATGGGTCCGGGAATGGCTACACCTTC
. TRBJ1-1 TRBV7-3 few CASSLTQNTEAFF TGTGCCAGCAGCTTAACGCAGAACACTGAAGCTTTCTTT
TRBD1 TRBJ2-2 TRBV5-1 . CASSGQGQGPTGELFF TGCGCCAGCAGCGGACAGGGACAGGGTCCCACCGGGGAGCTGTTTTTT
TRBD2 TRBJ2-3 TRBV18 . CASSPPGLAGGDTQYF TGTGCCAGCTCACCTCCTGGCCTAGCGGGAGGAGATACGCAGTATTTT
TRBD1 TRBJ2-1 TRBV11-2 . CASSPPGTGRMYNEQFF TGTGCCAGCAGCCCGCCCGGGACAGGTAGAATGTACAATGAGCAGTTCTTC
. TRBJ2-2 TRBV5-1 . CASSEQMNTGELFF TGCGCCAGCAGTGAACAGATGAACACCGGGGAGCTGTTTTTT
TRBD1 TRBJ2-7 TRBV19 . CATGQGLYEQYF TGTGCCACCGGACAGGGCCTCTACGAGCAGTACTTC
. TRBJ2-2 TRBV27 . CASSLFTTGELFF TGTGCCAGCAGTTTATTCACCACCGGGGAGCTGTTTTTT
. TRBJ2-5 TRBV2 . CAGGPTQETQYF TGTGCCGGCGGTCCTACTCAAGAGACCCAGTACTTC
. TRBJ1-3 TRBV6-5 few CASSYGGSGNTIYF TGTGCCAGCAGTTACGGGGGCTCTGGAAACACCATATATTTT
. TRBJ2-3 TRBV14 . CASSHGTSSTDTQYF TGTGCCAGCAGCCATGGAACATCTAGCACAGATACGCAGTATTTT
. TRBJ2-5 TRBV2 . CASRMTPLFRETQYF TGTGCCAGCAGGATGACCCCCCTCTTTAGGGAGACCCAGTACTTC
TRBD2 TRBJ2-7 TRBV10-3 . CAIMSGRGSYEQYF TGTGCCATCATGTCGGGGAGGGGCTCCTACGAGCAGTACTTC
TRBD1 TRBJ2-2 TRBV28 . CASAGGANTGELFF TGTGCCAGCGCAGGGGGCGCGAACACCGGGGAGCTGTTTTTT
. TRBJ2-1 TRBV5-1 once CASSLTTNEQFF TGCGCCAGCAGCTTAACTACGAATGAGCAGTTCTTC
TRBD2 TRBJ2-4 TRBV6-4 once CASSDSKPPGGGNIQYF TGTGCCAGCAGTGACTCGAAGCCTCCCGGGGGGGGAAACATTCAGTACTTC
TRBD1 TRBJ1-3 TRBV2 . CASSGRTGGSGNTIYF TGTGCCAGCAGTGGTAGGACAGGGGGCTCTGGAAACACCATATATTTT
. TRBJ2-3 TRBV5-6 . CASSFGPSGQTDTQYF TGTGCCAGCAGCTTTGGCCCCAGCGGACAAACAGATACGCAGTATTTT
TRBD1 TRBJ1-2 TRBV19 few CASSIRQGTNYGYTF TGTGCCAGTAGTATACGACAGGGAACTAACTATGGCTACACCTTC
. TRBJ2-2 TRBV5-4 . CASSSRFAGVTGELFF TGTGCCAGCAGCTCTCGGTTCGCAGGTGTCACCGGGGAGCTGTTTTTT
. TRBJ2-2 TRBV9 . CASSVGVFANTGELFF TGTGCCAGCAGCGTAGGGGTGTTCGCGAACACCGGGGAGCTGTTTTTT
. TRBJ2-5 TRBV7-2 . CASSYPSAVDVRTQYF TGTGCCAGCAGCTACCCGTCAGCGGTAGACGTGAGGACCCAGTACTTC
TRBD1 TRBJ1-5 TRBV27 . CASWTGNQPQHF TGTGCCAGCTGGACAGGGAATCAGCCCCAGCATTTT
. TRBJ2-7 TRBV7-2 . CASSLDVGKSLGYEQYF TGTGCCAGCAGCCTAGACGTCGGGAAGAGCTTGGGTTACGAGCAGTACTTC
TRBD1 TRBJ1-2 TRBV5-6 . CASSLAGGGRYTF TGTGCCAGCAGCTTGGCAGGGGGCGGTCGCTACACCTTC
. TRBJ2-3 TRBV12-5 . CVSEGVTDTQYF TGTGTTAGCGAGGGGGTCACAGATACGCAGTATTTT
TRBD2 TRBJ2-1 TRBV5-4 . CASSRRTSGSQDNEQFF TGTGCCAGCAGCCGTCGGACTAGCGGGAGCCAGGACAATGAGCAGTTCTTC
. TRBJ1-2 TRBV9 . CARLQRGYYGYTF TGTGCCAGACTTCAAAGAGGGTACTATGGCTACACCTTC
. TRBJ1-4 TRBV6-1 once CASSEGRVTEKLFF TGTGCCAGCAGTGAGGGCAGGGTGACTGAAAAACTGTTTTTT
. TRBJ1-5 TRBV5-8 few CASSLQGLVNQPQHF TGTGCCAGCAGCTTGCAGGGTTTGGTCAATCAGCCCCAGCATTTT